Each of the 8 T cell receptor beta chains below was sequenced from the same sample in a study of shared clonotypes between healthy human individuals (dated by TCRdb to between 2020 and 2021). The library was produced with the immunoSEQ multiplex PCR assay. This immuneACCESS table, as held by TCRdb, lists in-frame sequences with V and J called but not all clones. Of the missing ones, under half trace to an unresolved V gene in checked studies; the others have no known cause. Across this sample there are 2 million to 2.5 million clones, with approximately 95% seen only once. About 0.39% of the sample comes from the top ten. Material: naive CD4+ T cells from PBMCs. The cell subset or site tag for this specimen amounts to: CD45RA+ positively selected. The receptors derive from a man aged 18 to 35 in good health. Some clones in this sample may be carry-over from other donors' samples.

The rearrangement links TRBV5-3 to TRBJ2-7, with D perhaps TRBD2 (5 bases). TRBV5-3 is recorded as an ORF, its role being uncertain. V was cut by 1 base and J by 7 bases, with 18 bases left in between. This CDR3 is 15 amino acids long. CDR3 loop: CARSLKRRLNWEQYF. DNA for the CDR3: TGTGCCAGAAGCTTGAAACGGAGGTTAAATTGGGAGCAGTACTTC.

The chain joins TRBV5-5 to TRBJ1-4; D call uncertain. Trimming took off 1 base at V and 0 bases at J, with 10 bases between the two ends. Germline V gene data show CDR1 as SGHKS and CDR2 as YYEKEE (reference sequence). The CDR3 consists of 16 residues. Here the CDR3 reads CASSLPVEATNEKLFF. The CDR3 region has the DNA TGTGCCAGCAGCTTGCCGGTAGAAGCAACTAATGAAAAACTGTTTTTT.

The chain is built from TRBV28 and TRBJ2-3; D is ambiguous. The CDR3 loop spans 17 amino acids. CDR1 is MDHEN, CDR2 SYDVKM, per germline. Trimming took 4 bases from V and 0 from J, leaving 17 bases between them. This CDR3 reads CASSSSRRRGSTDTQYF. CDR3 DNA: TGTGCCAGCAGTTCTTCCAGACGGAGAGGTAGCACAGATACGCAGTATTTT.

The chain carries TRBV6-5 and TRBJ1-1; D ambiguous. The CDR3 is 11 amino acids. Germline V lookup: CDR1 MNHEY, CDR2 SVGAGI. V was trimmed by 4 bases and J by 7 bases, leaving 7 bases between them. As DNA, the CDR3 is TGTGCCAGCAGTTCCTACAGTGAAGCTTTCTTT. Translating gives CASSSYSEAFF.

The V gene is TRBV5-1, the J gene TRBJ2-3; TRBD2 is a possible D gene (5 bases). Per the germline V gene, CDR1 is SGHRS and CDR2 is YFSETQ. Trimming cost V 7 bases and J 9 bases, with 15 bases left between them. The CDR3 length is 12 residues. The CDR3 loop is CASSPPGITQYF. CDR3 nucleotides: TGCGCCAGCTCACCTCCCGGGATCACGCAGTATTTT.

The rearrangement uses TRBV2 and TRBJ2-7; 8 bases match TRBD2. The junction had 3 bases not matched to a gene; V was cut back by 1 base and J by 4 bases. Germline assignment: CDR1 SNHLY and CDR2 FYNNEI. The CDR3 consists of 14 residues. The CDR3 reads CASSEEAGEYEQYF. The CDR3 region has the DNA TGTGCCAGCAGTGAAGAAGCGGGAGAGTACGAGCAGTACTTC.

The rearrangement uses TRBV10-1 and TRBJ1-5, with a possible D match to TRBD1 (6 bases). Trimming pared 2 bases from V and 7 bases from J, leaving 18 bases between. CDR3 length: 16 residues. The V gene's germline CDR1 is WNHNN and CDR2 SYGVQD (reference sequence). CDR3 residues: CASSEPRQVNRQPQHF. The CDR3 bases are TGCGCCAGCAGTGAGCCCAGACAGGTGAATCGACAGCCCCAGCATTTT.

The chain employs TRBV7-2 and TRBJ1-1; a weak D match, TRBD1 (6 bases). This CDR3 region has 13 residues. Germline CDR1 reads SGHTA; CDR2 reads FQGNSA. V was trimmed by 5 bases and J by 2 bases, leaving 9 bases between them. CDR3 loop: CASSAQGNTEAFF. DNA for the CDR3: TGTGCCAGCAGCGCACAGGGTAACACTGAAGCTTTCTTT. The full variable domain, in which reference TRBV7-2 and TRBJ1-1 provide the parts outside the CDR3, is GAGVSQSPSNKVTEKGKDVELRCDPISGHTALYWYRQSLGQGLEFLIYFQGNSAPDKSGLPSDRFSAERTGGSVSTLTIQRTQQEDSAVYLCASSAQGNTEAFFGQGTRLTVV.